This T cell receptor (beta chain) emerged from a study of technical replicates of blood from several donors. The protocol was immunoSEQ multiplex PCR, while the TCRdb copy is restricted to in-frame clones and leaves out a portion. The sample contains some 10,000 clones, roughly 94% of which appear only once. Germline V gene data show CDR1 as MNHNS and CDR2 as SASEGT. J was trimmed by 4 bases and V by 3 bases; bases with no gene match: 6. This CDR3 comprises 16 residues. The sample consisted of PBMCs. The chain couples TRBV6-1 to TRBJ2-3; 11 bases are shared with TRBD2. This TCR was recovered from a human donor in good health. CDR3 DNA sequence: TGTGCCAGCAGTGAGTCGATAGCGGGAGGGCCAGATACGCAGTATTTT. Translation: CASSESIAGGPDTQYF.